A selection of T cell receptor beta chains follows, all from one sample in a study of shared clonotypes between healthy human individuals. Clones were read by immunoSEQ multiplex PCR, and TCRdb kept only the in-frame ones, dropping some. Among some 650,000 clones listed, almost 97% were seen once. Material for sequencing was naive CD4+ T cells sorted from blood. The receptors were sampled from a young woman in good health. CDR3s include the opening cysteine and the closing phenylalanine or tryptophan. Size tells how often a clone was seen (once, few, many) or the class of an expanded clone, and some rows leave it out.

TRBV18 once CASSPGPANTEAFF
TRBV9 . CASSTGQGANTGELFF
TRBV30 few CAWSIGFSGGEAFF
TRBV5-1 . CASSQGTGGHEQYF
TRBV18 . CASSAGGDIGQFF
TRBV6-1 . CASGWGGRGNQPQHF
TRBV5-1 . CASSLGEVNEQFF
TRBV6-1 . CASSPDRGYSNEQFF
TRBV28 . CASSDNLGEGEQYF
TRBV5-1 . CASSLSHSQTGELFF
TRBV7-2 . CASSLPRTGELFF
TRBV2 once CASGEEGETQYF
TRBV18 . CASSPLGRGDTGELFF
TRBV19 once CASSTRQTNEQFF
TRBV28 . CASSTGHGYTF
TRBV10-3 . CAISESSGTDTQYF
TRBV6-1 . CASPGNTGELFF
TRBV10-2 . CASSEGSSGRENIQYF
TRBV28 . CASSPNSGIFYEQYF
TRBV29-1 . CSVGKSDTQYF
TRBV27 once CASKGVLRDEQYF
TRBV9 once CASSASGTPSEQYF
TRBV5-5 . CASSAQGTAQPQHF
TRBV27 . CASSLSRLGLADQETQYF
TRBV9 once CASSARLAGEGLETQYF
TRBV6-6 . CATLRGQGSEAFF
TRBV5-5 . CASSGVGPSDTQYF
TRBV30 . CAWRTTGPGLAGGRHIQYF
TRBV5-1 . CASSLDGAFAYEQYF
TRBV18 . CASSRGGTSGRYEQFF
TRBV7-9 . CASSSTSGRPGELFF
TRBV2 . CASRGGLASYEQYF
TRBV10-1 . CASSDLRDSQETQYF